The next 5 T cell receptor beta chains were all read from a single sample in a study of T-cell memory formation after mild COVID-19 (dated by TCRdb to 2020 to 2022). The library was prepared using 5' RACE. Data came from an Illumina NovaSeq 6000. TCRdb applied fastp at Q25 and MiXCR to the public reads, then kept only in-frame beta chains. Each record represents a unique CDR3 protein, reported with the most common genes and DNA among its rows. The sample has about 560,000 distinct CDR3 sequences on record, roughly 17% of them singletons. The top ten clones comprise around 11% of the sample. Specimen: PBMCs or a T cell subset sorted from them (not recorded which). These receptors all stem from an adult woman who had mild COVID-19 (a few samples of this study predate the infection). The sample titles of this study are shuffled in the database, so cell type and time point are left out; the donor was told from shared clones.

The rearrangement links TRBV12-3 or TRBV12-4 to TRBJ1-2, with D tentatively TRBD1 (5 bases). Trimming stripped 6 bases from V and 0 bases from J, with 20 bases between. The CDR3 runs 17 residues. For the CDR3, the DNA is TGTGCCAGCAGACCGGGACTGCTTAGGTTAGCTAACTATGGCTACACCTTC. It encodes CASRPGLLRLANYGYTF.

V and J are TRBV15 and TRBJ1-5; D remains ambiguous. The CDR3 contains 14 residues. V was clipped by 3 bases and J by 0 bases, with 6 bases between them. The germline CDR1 and CDR2 sequences are LNHNV and YYDKDF (reference sequence). CDR3 protein: CATSSGSSNQPQHF. CDR3 DNA sequence: TGTGCCACCAGCAGCGGATCTAGCAATCAGCCCCAGCATTTT.

The genes are TRBV2 and TRBJ2-5; D uncertain. The CDR3 runs 11 residues. Trimming removed 7 bases at V and 4 bases at J, with 7 bases between. The germline V gene encodes CDR1 SNHLY and CDR2 FYNNEI. CDR3 sequence: CASNPGETQYF. The CDR3 bases are TGTGCCAGCAACCCTGGAGAGACCCAGTACTTC.

This clonotype came up many times. The rearrangement links TRBV10-3 to TRBJ2-1, with 9 bases fitting TRBD2. CDR3 length equals 16 residues. The V segment lost 6 bases and the J segment 0 bases; nucleotides outside the gene matches: 6. Germline loops: CDR1 ENHRY, CDR2 SYGVKD. The CDR3 DNA is TGTGCCATCAGAGGAGTTAGCGGGAGCTCCTACAATGAGCAGTTCTTC. It specifies CAIRGVSGSSYNEQFF.

This clonotype was counted ten times or more. This chain links TRBV12-3 or TRBV12-4 with TRBJ2-7; TRBD2 is a possible D gene (7 bases). Trimming stripped 2 bases from V and 0 bases from J, with 11 bases between. This CDR3 comprises 15 residues. CDR3 nucleotides: TGTGCCAGCAGTTTAAGGGGGGAGGGCTCCTACGAGCAGTACTTC. Translating gives CASSLRGEGSYEQYF.